The sequence of this T cell receptor beta chain was determined in a study of T cells in Graves' hyperthyroidism and ophthalmopathy. As for the study in general: Pretreatment peripheral blood was obtained at initial diagnosis. Study outcomes and limitations: Among clonotypes expanded in thyroid above 0.001, most were also found in blood.

It was at first hyperthyroidism diagnosis, before any ophthalmopathy symptoms, that the blood sample was taken. The CDR3 loop spans 13 amino acids. The V end lost 7 bases, the J end lost 3 bases, and 10 bases lay between the germline ends. The germline V gene has CDR1 SGHVS and CDR2 FNYEAQ. This clonotype was counted only a few times. Its antigen is not identified. RNA transcripts provided the source from which TCR beta CDR3 regions were amplified. The HTBI primer set drove a first-round RT-PCR of the TCR CDR3. MiXCR, run by TCRdb on the multiplex PCR reads, gives a single entry per CDR3 protein. Among about 580,000 distinct CDR3 sequences listed, over 11% were seen once.

The origin of this receptor is a woman under 40 with Graves' hyperthyroidism that later progressed to Graves' ophthalmopathy. The V and J genes are TRBV7-6 and TRBJ2-1, with D maybe TRBD2 (6 bases). Sequenced input: blood. The CDR3 sequence is CASTTAGYNEQFF. The CDR3 coding sequence is TGTGCCAGCACCACAGCGGGCTACAATGAGCAGTTCTTC.